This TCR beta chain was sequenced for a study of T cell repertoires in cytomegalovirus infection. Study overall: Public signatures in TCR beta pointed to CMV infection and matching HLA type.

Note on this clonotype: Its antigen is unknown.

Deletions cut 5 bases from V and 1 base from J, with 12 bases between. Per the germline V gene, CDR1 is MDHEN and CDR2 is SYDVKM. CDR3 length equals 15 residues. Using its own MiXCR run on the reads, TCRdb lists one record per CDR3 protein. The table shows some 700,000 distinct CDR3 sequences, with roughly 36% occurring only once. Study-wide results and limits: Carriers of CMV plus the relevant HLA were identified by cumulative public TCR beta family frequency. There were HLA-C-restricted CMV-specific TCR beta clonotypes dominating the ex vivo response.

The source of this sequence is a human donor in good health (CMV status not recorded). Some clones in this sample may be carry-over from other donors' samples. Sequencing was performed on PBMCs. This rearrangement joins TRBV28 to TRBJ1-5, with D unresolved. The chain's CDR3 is CASSPLRTSNQPQHF. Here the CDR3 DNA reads TGTGCCAGCAGTCCCCTAAGGACCAGCAATCAGCCCCAGCATTTT.